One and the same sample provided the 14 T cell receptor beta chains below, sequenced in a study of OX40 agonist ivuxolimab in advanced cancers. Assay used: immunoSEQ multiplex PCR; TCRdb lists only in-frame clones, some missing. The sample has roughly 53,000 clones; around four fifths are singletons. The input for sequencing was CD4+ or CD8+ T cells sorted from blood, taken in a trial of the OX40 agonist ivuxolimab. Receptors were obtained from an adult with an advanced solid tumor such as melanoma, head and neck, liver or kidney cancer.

The CDR3 coding sequence is TGTGCCAGCAGCGAAGTCCGGGCCAAAAACATTCAGTACTTC. Its translation: CASSEVRAKNIQYF. The V call is TRBV6-5, the J call TRBJ2-4; no clear D. V lost 6 bases and J 1 base, leaving 10 bases between the germline ends. The V gene's germline CDR1 is MNHEY and CDR2 SVGAGI. The CDR3 sequence is 14 residues long.

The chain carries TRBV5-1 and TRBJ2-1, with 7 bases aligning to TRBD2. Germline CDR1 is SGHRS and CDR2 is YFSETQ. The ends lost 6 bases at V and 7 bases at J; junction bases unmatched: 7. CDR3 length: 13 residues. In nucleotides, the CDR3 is TGCGCCAGCAACGATGGGGGGGTAAATGAGCAGTTCTTC. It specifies CASNDGGVNEQFF.

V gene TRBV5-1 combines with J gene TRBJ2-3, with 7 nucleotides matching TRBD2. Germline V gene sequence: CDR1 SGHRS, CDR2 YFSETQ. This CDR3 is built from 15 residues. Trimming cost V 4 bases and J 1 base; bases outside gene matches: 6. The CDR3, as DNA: TGCGCCAGCAGCCCCAGCGGGGTGGGCACAGATACGCAGTATTTT. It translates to CASSPSGVGTDTQYF.

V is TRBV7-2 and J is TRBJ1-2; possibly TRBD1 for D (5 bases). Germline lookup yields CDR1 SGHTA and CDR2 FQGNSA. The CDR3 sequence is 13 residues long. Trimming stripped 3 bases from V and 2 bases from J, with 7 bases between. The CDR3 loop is CASSFDRNYGYTF. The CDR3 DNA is TGTGCCAGCAGCTTTGACAGAAACTATGGCTACACCTTC.

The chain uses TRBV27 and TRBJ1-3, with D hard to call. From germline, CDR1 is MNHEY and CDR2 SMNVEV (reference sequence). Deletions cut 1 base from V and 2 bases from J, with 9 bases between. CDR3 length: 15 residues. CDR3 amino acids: CASSLYSGTGNTIYF. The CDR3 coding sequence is TGTGCCAGCAGTTTATACTCCGGTACTGGAAACACCATATATTTT.

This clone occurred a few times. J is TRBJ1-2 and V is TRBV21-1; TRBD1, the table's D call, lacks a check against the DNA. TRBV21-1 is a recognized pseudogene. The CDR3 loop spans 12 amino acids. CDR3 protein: CPLSGQGKGYTF. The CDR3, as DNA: TGTCCGCTTTCGGGACAGGGGAAAGGCTACACCTTC.

This CDR3 is CASSQARGTEAFF. Here the CDR3 DNA reads TGTGCCAGCTCCCAGGCCCGAGGGACTGAAGCTTTCTTT. The V gene is TRBV18, the J gene TRBJ1-1; no reliable D call. V lost 6 bases to trimming and J lost 5 bases, with 13 bases between them. The CDR3 runs to 13 residues. Germline CDR1 and CDR2: KGHSH and LQKENI.

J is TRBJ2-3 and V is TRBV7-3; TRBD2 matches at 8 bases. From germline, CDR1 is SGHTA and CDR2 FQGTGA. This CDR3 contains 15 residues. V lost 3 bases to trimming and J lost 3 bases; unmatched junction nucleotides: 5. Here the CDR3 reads CASSFQRGRTDTQYF. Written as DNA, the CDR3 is TGTGCCAGCAGCTTTCAGCGGGGGAGAACAGATACGCAGTATTTT. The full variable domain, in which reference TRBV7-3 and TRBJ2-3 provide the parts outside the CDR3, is GAGVSQTPSNKVTEKGKYVELRCDPISGHTALYWYRQSLGQGPEFLIYFQGTGAADDSGLPNDRFFAVRPEGSVSTLKIQRTERGDSAVYLCASSFQRGRTDTQYFGPGTRLTVL.

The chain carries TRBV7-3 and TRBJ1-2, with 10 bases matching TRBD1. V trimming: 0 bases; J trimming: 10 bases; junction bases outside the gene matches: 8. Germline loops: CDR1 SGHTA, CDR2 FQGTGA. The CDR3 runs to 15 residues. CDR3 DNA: TGTGCCAGCAGCTTAACGGTGGGACAGGGGACTGACTACACCTTC. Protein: CASSLTVGQGTDYTF.

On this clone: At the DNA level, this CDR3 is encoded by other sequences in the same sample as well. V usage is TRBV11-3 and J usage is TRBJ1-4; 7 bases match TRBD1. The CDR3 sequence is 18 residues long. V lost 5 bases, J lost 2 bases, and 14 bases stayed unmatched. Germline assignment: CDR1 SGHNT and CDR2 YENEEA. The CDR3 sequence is CASSVHRDSPWTNEKLFF. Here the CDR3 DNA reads TGTGCCAGCAGCGTACACCGGGACAGCCCATGGACTAATGAAAAACTGTTTTTT.

The CDR3 DNA reads TGCAGCGTTGTGGCCAGGCTATTGCGGGGGTCCTACGAGCAGTACTTC. It yields the protein CSVVARLLRGSYEQYF. The genes are TRBV29-1 and TRBJ2-7, with 7 bases matching TRBD2. After removal of 4 bases from V and 1 base from J, the junction contained 13 bases not matched to a gene. The CDR3 contains 16 residues. Germline values: CDR1 SQVTM, CDR2 ANQGSEA.

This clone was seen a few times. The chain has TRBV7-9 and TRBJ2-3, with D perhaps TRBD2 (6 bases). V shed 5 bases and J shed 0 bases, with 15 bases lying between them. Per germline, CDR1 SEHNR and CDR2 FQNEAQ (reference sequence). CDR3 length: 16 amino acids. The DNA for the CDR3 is TGTGCCAGCAGCAAACGGGACTTCCATAGCACAGATACGCAGTATTTT. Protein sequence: CASSKRDFHSTDTQYF. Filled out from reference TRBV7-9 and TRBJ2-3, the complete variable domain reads DTGVSQNPRHKITKRGQNVTFRCDPISEHNRLYWYRQTLGQGPEFLTYFQNEAQLEKSRLLSDRFSAERPKGSFSTLEIQRTEQGDSAMYLCASSKRDFHSTDTQYFGPGTRLTVL.

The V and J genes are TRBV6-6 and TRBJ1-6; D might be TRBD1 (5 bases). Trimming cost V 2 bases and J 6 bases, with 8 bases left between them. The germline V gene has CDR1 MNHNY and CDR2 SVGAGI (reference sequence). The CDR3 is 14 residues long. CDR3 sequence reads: CASSYEGRNSPLHF. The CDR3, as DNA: TGTGCCAGCAGTTACGAGGGGCGTAATTCACCCCTCCACTTT.

CDR3 bases: TGCGCCAGCAGCCAAATGCGGCAGGAGACCCAGTACTTC. This translates into CASSQMRQETQYF. The V call is TRBV4-3, the J call TRBJ2-5; D is undetermined. Germline values: CDR1 LGHNA, CDR2 YSLEER. V was trimmed by 2 bases and J by 5 bases, leaving 9 bases between them. The CDR3 totals 13 residues.